The clone carrying this T cell receptor beta chain was detected only once. This sample is part of a study of blood T cell repertoires in COVID-19. Study as a whole: COVID-19 samples from acute and convalescent phases originated in the United States, Italy and Spain. From T cells, B-cell-depleted T cells, or PBMCs came the material, which was cDNA or gDNA.

Trimming left V 2 bases short and J 4 bases short, with 6 bases between. Germline-derived CDR1 and CDR2 are MNHEY and SMNVEV (reference sequence). CDR3 size: 13 residues. TCRdb's table, derived via immunoSEQ multiplex PCR, lists solely in-frame clones and lacks some. This table holds some 40,000 clones, 75% to 90% found once. Specimen: peripheral blood. The rearrangement uses TRBV27 and TRBJ1-3; a weak D match, TRBD1 (5 bases). The TCR comes from a man between 45 and 60 years old with active or convalescent COVID-19. In nucleotides, the CDR3 is TGTGCCAGCAGTTTAGCAGGGGGAAACACCATATATTTT. This sequence encodes CASSLAGGNTIYF.